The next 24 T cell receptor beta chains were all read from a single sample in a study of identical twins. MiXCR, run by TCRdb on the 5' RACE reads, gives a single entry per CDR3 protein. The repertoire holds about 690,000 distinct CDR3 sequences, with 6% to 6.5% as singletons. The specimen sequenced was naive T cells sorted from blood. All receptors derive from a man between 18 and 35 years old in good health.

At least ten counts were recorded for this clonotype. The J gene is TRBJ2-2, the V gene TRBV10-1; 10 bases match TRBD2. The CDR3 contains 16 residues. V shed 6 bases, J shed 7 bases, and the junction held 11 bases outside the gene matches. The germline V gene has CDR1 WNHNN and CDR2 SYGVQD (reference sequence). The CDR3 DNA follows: TGCGCCAGCAGCCCTACTCTAGCGGGAGCAGACGGGGAGCTGTTTTTT. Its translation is CASSPTLAGADGELFF.

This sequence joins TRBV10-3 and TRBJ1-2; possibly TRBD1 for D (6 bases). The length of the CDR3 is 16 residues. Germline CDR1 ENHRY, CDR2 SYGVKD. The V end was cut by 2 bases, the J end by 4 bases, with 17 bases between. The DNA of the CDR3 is TGTGCCATCAGTGAGGGTTGGACAGACCCAAGCTATGGCTACACCTTC. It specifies CAISEGWTDPSYGYTF.

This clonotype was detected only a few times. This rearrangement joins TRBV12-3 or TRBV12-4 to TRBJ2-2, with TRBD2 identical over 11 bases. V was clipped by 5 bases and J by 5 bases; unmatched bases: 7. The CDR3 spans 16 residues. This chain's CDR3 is CASSRLGLAETGELFF. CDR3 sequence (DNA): TGTGCCAGCAGTCGATTGGGACTAGCGGAAACCGGGGAGCTGTTTTTT.

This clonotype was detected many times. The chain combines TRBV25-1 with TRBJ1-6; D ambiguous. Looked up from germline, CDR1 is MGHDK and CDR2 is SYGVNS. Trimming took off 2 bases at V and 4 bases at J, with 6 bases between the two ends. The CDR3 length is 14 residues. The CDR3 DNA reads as TGTGCCAGCAGTGAACACAGATATAATTCACCCCTCCACTTT. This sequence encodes CASSEHRYNSPLHF.

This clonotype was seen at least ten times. The CDR3 spells CAIKVDSYNEQFF. CDR3 nucleotides: TGTGCCATCAAGGTGGATTCCTACAATGAGCAGTTCTTC. This sequence joins TRBV10-3 and TRBJ2-1, with no clear D. Trimming took 7 bases from V and 1 from J, leaving 8 bases between them. Germline CDR1 ENHRY, CDR2 SYGVKD. CDR3 length equals 13 residues.

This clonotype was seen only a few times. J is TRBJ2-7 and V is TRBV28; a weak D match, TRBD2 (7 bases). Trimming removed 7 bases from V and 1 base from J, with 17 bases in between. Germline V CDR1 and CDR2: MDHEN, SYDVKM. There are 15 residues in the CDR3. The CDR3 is CASTSSQGGSYEQYF. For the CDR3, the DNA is TGTGCCAGCACCTCCTCACAGGGAGGGTCCTACGAGCAGTACTTC.

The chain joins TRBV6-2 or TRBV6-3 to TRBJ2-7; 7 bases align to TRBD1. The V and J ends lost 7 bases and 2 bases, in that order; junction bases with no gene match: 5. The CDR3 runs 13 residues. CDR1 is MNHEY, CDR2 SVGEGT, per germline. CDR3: CASKLRGTYEQYV. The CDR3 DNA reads TGTGCCAGCAAACTCAGGGGGACCTACGAGCAGTACGTC.

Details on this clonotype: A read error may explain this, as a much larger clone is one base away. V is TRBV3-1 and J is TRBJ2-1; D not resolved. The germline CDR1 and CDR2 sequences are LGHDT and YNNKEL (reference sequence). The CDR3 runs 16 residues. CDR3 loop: CASNQTSRTPYNEQFF. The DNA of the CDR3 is TGTGCCAGCAACCAAACTTCCAGGACCCCCTACAATGAGCAGTTCTTC.

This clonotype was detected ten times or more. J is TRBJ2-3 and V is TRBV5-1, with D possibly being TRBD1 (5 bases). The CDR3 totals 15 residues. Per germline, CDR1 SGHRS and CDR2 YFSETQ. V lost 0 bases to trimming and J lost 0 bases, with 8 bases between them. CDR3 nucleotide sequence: TGCGCCAGCAGCTTGGTCCCAGGGAGCACAGATACGCAGTATTTT. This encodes CASSLVPGSTDTQYF.

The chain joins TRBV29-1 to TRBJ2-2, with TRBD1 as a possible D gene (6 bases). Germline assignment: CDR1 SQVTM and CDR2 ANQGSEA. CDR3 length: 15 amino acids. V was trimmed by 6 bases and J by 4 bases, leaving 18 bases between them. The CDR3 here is CSVVPGPGATGELFF. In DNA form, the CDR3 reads TGCAGCGTCGTTCCGGGACCAGGGGCCACCGGGGAGCTGTTTTTT.

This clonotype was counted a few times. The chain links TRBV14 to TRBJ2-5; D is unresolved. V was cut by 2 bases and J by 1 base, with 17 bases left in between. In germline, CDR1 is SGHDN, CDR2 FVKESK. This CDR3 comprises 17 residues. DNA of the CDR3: TGTGCCAGCAGCCAATCTTTGGCGGCCCATTCCCAAGAGACCCAGTACTTC. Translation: CASSQSLAAHSQETQYF. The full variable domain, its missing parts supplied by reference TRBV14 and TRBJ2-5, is EAGVTQFPSHSVIEKGQTVTLRCDPISGHDNLYWYRRVMGKEIKFLLHFVKESKQDESGMPNNRFLAERTGGTYSTLKVQPAELEDSGVYFCASSQSLAAHSQETQYFGPGTRLLVL.

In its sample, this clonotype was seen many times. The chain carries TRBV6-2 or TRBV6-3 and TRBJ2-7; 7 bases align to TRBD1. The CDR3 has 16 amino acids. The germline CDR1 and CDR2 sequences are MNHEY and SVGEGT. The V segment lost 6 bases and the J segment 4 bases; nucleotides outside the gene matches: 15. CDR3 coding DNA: TGTGCCAGCAGAGTGGTTTTTGGGACAGCCCGATACGAGCAGTACTTC. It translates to CASRVVFGTARYEQYF.

The CDR3 spells CASSGLAADTQYF. CDR3 DNA sequence: TGCGCCAGCAGCGGACTAGCAGCAGATACGCAGTATTTT. The chain combines TRBV10-2 with TRBJ2-3; 8 bases are a match to TRBD2. CDR1 is WSHSY and CDR2 is SAAADI in the germline V gene. V shed 6 bases, J shed 4 bases, and the junction held 3 bases outside the gene matches. The CDR3 has 13 residues.

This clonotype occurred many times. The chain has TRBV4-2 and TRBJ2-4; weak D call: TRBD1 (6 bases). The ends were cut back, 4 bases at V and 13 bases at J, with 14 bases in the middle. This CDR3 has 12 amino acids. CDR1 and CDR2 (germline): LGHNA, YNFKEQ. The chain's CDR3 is CASSPTADRQYF. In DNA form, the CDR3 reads TGTGCCAGCAGCCCGACCGCGGACAGACAGTACTTC.

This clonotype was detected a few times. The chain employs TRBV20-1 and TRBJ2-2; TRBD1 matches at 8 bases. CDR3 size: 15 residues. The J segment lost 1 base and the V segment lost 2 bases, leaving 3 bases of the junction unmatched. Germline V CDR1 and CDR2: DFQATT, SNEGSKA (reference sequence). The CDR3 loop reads CSARPGTGNTGELFF. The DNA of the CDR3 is TGCAGTGCTAGACCCGGGACAGGGAACACCGGGGAGCTGTTTTTT.

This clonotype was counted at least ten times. The CDR3 bases are TGTGCCAGCAGTTCTACTGTCATGAGTCCCCAGCATTTT. Its translation: CASSSTVMSPQHF. The V gene is TRBV6-5, the J gene TRBJ1-5; D unresolved. Germline CDR1 and CDR2: MNHEY and SVGAGI. This CDR3 region has 13 residues. V was trimmed by 4 bases and J by 10 bases, leaving 14 bases between them.

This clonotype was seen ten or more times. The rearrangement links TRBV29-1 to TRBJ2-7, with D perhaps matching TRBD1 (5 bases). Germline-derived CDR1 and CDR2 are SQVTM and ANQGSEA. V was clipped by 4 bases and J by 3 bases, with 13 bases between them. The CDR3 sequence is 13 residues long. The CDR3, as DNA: TGCAGCGTTGCCCAGGGCGAGATCTACGAGCAGTACTTC. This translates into CSVAQGEIYEQYF.

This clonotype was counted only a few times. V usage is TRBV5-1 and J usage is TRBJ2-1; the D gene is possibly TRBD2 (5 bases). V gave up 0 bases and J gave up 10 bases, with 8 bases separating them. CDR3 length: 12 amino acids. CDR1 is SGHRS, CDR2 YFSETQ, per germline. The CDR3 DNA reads TGCGCCAGCAGCTTGGGGGAGCGAGAGCAGTTCTTC. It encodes CASSLGEREQFF.

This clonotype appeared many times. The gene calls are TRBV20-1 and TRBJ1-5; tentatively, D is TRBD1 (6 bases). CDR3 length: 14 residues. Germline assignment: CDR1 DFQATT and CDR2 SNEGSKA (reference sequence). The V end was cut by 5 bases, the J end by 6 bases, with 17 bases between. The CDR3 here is CSAGDTRGGQPQHF. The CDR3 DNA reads TGCAGTGCTGGGGACACCAGAGGGGGTCAGCCCCAGCATTTT.

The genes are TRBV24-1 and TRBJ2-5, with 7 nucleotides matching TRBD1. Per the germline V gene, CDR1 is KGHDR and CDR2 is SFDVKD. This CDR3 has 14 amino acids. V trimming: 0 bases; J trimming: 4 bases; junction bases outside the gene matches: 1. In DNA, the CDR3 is TGTGCCACCAGTGATTTGAAGGGGGCAGAGACCCAGTACTTC. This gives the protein CATSDLKGAETQYF.

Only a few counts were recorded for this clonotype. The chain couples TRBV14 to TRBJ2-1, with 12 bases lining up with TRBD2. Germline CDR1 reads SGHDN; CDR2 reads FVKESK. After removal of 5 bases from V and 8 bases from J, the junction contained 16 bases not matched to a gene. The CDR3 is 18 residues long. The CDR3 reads CASSSALGLAGWGDEQFF. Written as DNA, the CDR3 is TGTGCCAGCAGCTCTGCTCTCGGACTAGCGGGGTGGGGCGATGAGCAGTTCTTC.

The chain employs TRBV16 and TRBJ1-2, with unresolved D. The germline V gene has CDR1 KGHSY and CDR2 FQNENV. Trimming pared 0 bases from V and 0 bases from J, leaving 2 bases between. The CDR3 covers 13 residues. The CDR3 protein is CASSQSTNYGYTF. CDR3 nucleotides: TGTGCCAGCAGCCAATCAACTAACTATGGCTACACCTTC.

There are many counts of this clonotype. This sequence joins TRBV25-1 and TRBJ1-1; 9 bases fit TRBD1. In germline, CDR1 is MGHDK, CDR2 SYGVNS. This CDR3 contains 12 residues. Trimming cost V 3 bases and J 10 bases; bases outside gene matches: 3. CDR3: CASSDQGQGAFF. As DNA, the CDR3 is TGTGCCAGCAGTGACCAGGGACAGGGAGCTTTCTTT.

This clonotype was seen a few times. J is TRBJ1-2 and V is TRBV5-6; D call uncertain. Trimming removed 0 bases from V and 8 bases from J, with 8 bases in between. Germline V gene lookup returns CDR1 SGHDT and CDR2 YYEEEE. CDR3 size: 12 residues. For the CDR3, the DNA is TGTGCCAGCAGCTTGGAGCCGCGGGGCTACACCTTC. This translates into CASSLEPRGYTF.